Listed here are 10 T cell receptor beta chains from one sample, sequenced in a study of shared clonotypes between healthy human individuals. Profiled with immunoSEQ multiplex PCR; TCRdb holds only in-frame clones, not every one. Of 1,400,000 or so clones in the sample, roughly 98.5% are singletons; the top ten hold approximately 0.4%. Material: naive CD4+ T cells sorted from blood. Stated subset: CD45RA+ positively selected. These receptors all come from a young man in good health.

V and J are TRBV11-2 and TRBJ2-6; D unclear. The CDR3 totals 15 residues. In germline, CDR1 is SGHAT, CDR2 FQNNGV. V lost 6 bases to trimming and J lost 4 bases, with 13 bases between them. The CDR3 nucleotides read TGTGCCAGCAGTCCCACGCTGGCCGGGGCCAACGTCCTGACTTTC. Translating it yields CASSPTLAGANVLTF.

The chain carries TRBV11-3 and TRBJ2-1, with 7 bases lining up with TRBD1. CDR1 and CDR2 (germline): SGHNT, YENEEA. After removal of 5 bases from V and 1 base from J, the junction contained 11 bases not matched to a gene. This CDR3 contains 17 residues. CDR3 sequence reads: CASSPQVRDSSYNEQFF. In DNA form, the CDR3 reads TGTGCCAGCAGCCCCCAAGTTCGGGACAGTTCCTACAATGAGCAGTTCTTC.

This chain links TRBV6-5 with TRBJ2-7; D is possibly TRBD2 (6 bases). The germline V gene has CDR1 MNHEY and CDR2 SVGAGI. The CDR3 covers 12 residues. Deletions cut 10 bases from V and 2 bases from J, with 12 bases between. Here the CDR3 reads CATGDSPYEQYF. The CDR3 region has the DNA TGTGCCACCGGGGACTCACCCTACGAGCAGTACTTC.

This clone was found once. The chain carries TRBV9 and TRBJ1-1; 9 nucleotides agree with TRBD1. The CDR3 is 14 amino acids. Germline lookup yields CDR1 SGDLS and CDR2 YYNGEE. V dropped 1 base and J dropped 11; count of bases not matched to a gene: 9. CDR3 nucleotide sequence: TGTGCCAGCAGCGTAATAACAGGGGGCGCAAAGGCTTTCTTT. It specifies CASSVITGGAKAFF. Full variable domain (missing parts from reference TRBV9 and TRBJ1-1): DSGVTQTPKHLITATGQRVTLRCSPRSGDLSVYWYQQSLDQGLQFLIQYYNGEERAKGNILERFSAQQFPDLHSELNLSSLELGDSALYFCASSVITGGAKAFFGQGTRLTVV.

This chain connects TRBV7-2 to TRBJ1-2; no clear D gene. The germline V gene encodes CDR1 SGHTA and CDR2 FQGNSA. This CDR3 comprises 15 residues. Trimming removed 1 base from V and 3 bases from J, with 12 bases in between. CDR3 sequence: CASSLVPGPDYGYTF. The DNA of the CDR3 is TGTGCCAGCAGCTTAGTCCCCGGACCGGACTATGGCTACACCTTC.

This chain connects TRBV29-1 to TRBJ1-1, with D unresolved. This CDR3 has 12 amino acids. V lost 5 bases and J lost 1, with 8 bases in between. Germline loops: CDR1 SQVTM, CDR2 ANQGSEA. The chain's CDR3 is CSVKWTNTEAFF. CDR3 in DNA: TGCAGCGTTAAATGGACGAACACTGAAGCTTTCTTT.

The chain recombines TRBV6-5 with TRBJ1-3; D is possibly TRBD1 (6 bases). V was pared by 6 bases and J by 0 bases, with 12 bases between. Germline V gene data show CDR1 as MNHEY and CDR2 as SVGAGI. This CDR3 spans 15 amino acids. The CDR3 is CASSTDSFSGNTIYF. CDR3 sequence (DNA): TGTGCCAGCAGCACGGACAGCTTCTCTGGAAACACCATATATTTT.

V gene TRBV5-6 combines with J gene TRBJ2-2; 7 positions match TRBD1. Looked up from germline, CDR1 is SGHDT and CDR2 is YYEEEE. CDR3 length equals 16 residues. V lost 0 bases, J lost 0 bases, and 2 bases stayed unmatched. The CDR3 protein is CASSLGGQSNTGELFF. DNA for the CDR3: TGTGCCAGCAGCTTGGGGGGACAGTCGAACACCGGGGAGCTGTTTTTT.

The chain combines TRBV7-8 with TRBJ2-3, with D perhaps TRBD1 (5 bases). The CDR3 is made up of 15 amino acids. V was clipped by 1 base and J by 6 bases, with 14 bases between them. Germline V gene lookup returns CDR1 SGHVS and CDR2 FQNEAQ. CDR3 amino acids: CASSLGPAKGDTQYF. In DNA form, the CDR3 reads TGTGCCAGCAGCTTAGGCCCAGCGAAGGGGGATACGCAGTATTTT.

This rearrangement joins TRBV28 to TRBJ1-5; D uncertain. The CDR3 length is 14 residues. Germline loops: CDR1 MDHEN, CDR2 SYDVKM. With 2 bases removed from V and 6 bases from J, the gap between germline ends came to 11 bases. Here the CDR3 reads CASSLHEEGQPQHF. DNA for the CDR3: TGTGCCAGCAGTTTACACGAAGAAGGTCAGCCCCAGCATTTT.